In this sample, the clone carrying this T cell receptor beta chain turned up a few times. Its antigen remains unknown. The source of the sample is a study of T-cell reconstitution after alpha-beta-depleted transplantation in children. V was shortened by 4 bases and J by 3 bases, with 10 bases between the two germline ends. This CDR3 contains 13 residues. CDR1 is LGHDT, CDR2 YNNKEL, per germline (reference sequence). Unique molecular identifiers were used to barcode this TCRbeta library. From the PCR reads, TCRdb called clonotypes with MiXCR, one entry per CDR3 protein. The sample includes roughly 200,000 distinct CDR3 sequences, 6.6% seen only once; the top ten take 5.5%. Study findings and constraints: T-cell numbers and diversity, one year after transplant, stemmed largely from T cells that were newly produced.

V gene TRBV3-1 combines with J gene TRBJ2-7; D possibly uses TRBD1 or TRBD2 (5 bases each). The input for sequencing was PBMCs, taken before TCRalphabeta/CD19-depleted stem cell transplant. This TCR was recovered from a boy between 2 and 10 years old with acute lymphoblastic leukemia, due to receive a stem cell transplant. CDR3 coding DNA: TGTGCCAGCAGCCCGCCGGGGCTCTACGAGCAGTACTTC. It translates to CASSPPGLYEQYF.